These T cell receptor beta chains were read from a single sample in a study of cytotoxic CD8 clonotypes in ibrutinib-treated CLL. Profiled with immunoSEQ multiplex PCR; TCRdb holds only in-frame clones, not every one. The data show around 150,000 clones, more than 75% seen once. The sample in question was PBMCs, obtained after 36 months of ibrutinib treatment. The origin of the receptors is a human donor with chronic lymphocytic leukemia. CDR3s include the opening cysteine and the closing phenylalanine or tryptophan. The D gene is left open where the match is weak. Not all rows give a size; the values are once, few, many and, for expanded clones, a class.

>.|TRBJ1-2|TRBV5-4|few
TGTGCCAGCAGCTTGGTTTCAGGCCTCTATGGCTACACCTTC
CASSLVSGLYGYTF
>TRBD2|TRBJ2-1|TRBV12-5|once
TGTGCTAGTGGTACTCTATGGACTAGCGGAAACAATGAGCAGTTCTTC
CASGTLWTSGNNEQFF
>.|TRBJ2-7|TRBV6-1|.
TGTGCCAGCAGGATCGGGACCACCACTTGGGAGCAGTACTTC
CASRIGTTTWEQYF
>.|TRBJ1-5|TRBV5-8|.
TGTGCCAGCAGGGGGGGAGGGAGCAATCAGCCCCAGCATTTT
CASRGGGSNQPQHF
>.|TRBJ1-6|TRBV7-9|.
TGTGCCAGCAGCTTAGTTCTGGGGGCGGTTTCACCCCTCCACTTT
CASSLVLGAVSPLHF
>.|TRBJ2-3|TRBV7-9|.
TGTGCCAGCAGCCCGGACACAGATACGCAGTATTTT
CASSPDTDTQYF
>.|TRBJ1-6|TRBV2|.
TGTGCCAGCAGAGCTCCGGGACGCAATTCACCCCTCCACTTT
CASRAPGRNSPLHF
>TRBD1|TRBJ1-4|TRBV4-1|.
TGCGCCAGCAGCCGCGCCGGGACAGTAAATAATGAAAAACTGTTTTTT
CASSRAGTVNNEKLFF
>.|TRBJ2-7|TRBV5-1|.
TGCGCCAGCAGTCGAGAGGTCAGGGCGGGTGAGCAGTACTTC
CASSREVRAGEQYF
>.|TRBJ1-6|TRBV7-7|once
TGTGCCAGCAGCTTAGCCGAACAGGGACCTCCCTCCTATAATTCACCCCTCCACTTT
CASSLAEQGPPSYNSPLHF
>.|TRBJ2-6|TRBV6-6|.
TGTGCCAGCAGTTCCGCGGACTCTGGGGCCAACGTCCTGACTTTC
CASSSADSGANVLTF
>TRBD1|TRBJ2-2|TRBV5-6|.
TGTGCCAGCAGCGGCTACAGGGGCACCGGGGAGCTGTTTTTT
CASSGYRGTGELFF
>.|TRBJ1-1|TRBV2|.
TGTGCCAGCAGTGAATCGTGGGGCACTGAAGCTTTCTTT
CASSESWGTEAFF
>TRBD2|TRBJ2-1|TRBV7-2|.
TGTGCCAGCAGCCCCAACCTCCGCGGGGGATATGACAATGAGCAGTTCTTC
CASSPNLRGGYDNEQFF
>.|TRBJ2-1|TRBV18|.
TGTGCCAGCTCCCCCGGGATCTACAATGAGCAGTTCTTC
CASSPGIYNEQFF
>.|TRBJ1-3|TRBV7-9|.
TGTGCCAGCATCGAGTCCGGCTCTGGAAACACCATATATTTT
CASIESGSGNTIYF
>.|TRBJ2-7|TRBV6-5|.
TGTGCCAGCAGTTACTCTGGCACCTACGAGCAGTACTTC
CASSYSGTYEQYF
>.|TRBJ1-3|TRBV4-1|.
TGCGCCAGCACCGATAACCGGGGGAGGAAGTCTGGAAACACCATATATTTT
CASTDNRGRKSGNTIYF
>.|TRBJ2-1|TRBV7-9|.
TGTGCCAGCCCCAAGGGGGGGAGGAGATACAATGAGCAGTTCTTC
CASPKGGRRYNEQFF
>TRBD1|TRBJ1-2|TRBV28|.
TGTGCCAGCAGTTCAGGGGACAGATTCTCACCTCACTATGGCTACACCTTC
CASSSGDRFSPHYGYTF
>.|TRBJ2-3|TRBV6-5|.
TGTGCCAGCAGTTACTCGGCGGTTAGCACAGATACGCAGTATTTT
CASSYSAVSTDTQYF
>.|TRBJ2-4|TRBV5-1|.
TGCGCCAGCAGGGTGGGGTGGCAGGAGCCAATTCAGTACTTC
CASRVGWQEPIQYF
>TRBD1|TRBJ2-7|TRBV5-1|.
TGCGCCAGCCAATCGCCGGGGACAGGGGCCTACGAGCAGTACTTC
CASQSPGTGAYEQYF
>.|TRBJ2-5|TRBV1|.
TGCACCAGCAGCCATTTGCAGGGAGGGACCCAGTACTTC
CTSSHLQGGTQYF
>TRBD2|TRBJ2-2|TRBV5-6|.
TGTGCCAGCAGCTGGAGGTTAGCGGGAAGAACCGGGGAGCTGTTTTTT
CASSWRLAGRTGELFF
>.|TRBJ1-1|TRBV6-1|.
TGTGCCAGCAGCCAAGGCCGCGCTGCCACTGAAGCTTTCTTT
CASSQGRAATEAFF
>TRBD1|TRBJ2-5|TRBV6-6|.
TGTGCCAGCAGTTTTGAGAGGGGGCGCCGGGAGACCCAGTACTTC
CASSFERGRRETQYF
>.|TRBJ2-5|TRBV6-6|.
TGTGCCAGCAGTTACTCGAGAGGGCCCAGGGTGACCCAGTACTTC
CASSYSRGPRVTQYF
>.|TRBJ1-1|TRBV18|.
TGTGCCAGCTCACCGGTCAGAGGGGAAGCTTTCTTT
CASSPVRGEAFF
>TRBD1|TRBJ2-3|TRBV19|.
TGTGCCAGTAGTAAGACAACAGGGGCCGCCTATGCCACAGATACGCAGTATTTT
CASSKTTGAAYATDTQYF
>.|TRBJ1-5|TRBV2|.
TGTGCCAGCAACGAGGGCTTTTATAGCAATCAGCCCCAGCATTTT
CASNEGFYSNQPQHF
>TRBD1|TRBJ1-1|TRBV28|.
TGTGCCAGCAGCCGGGGACAGTACACTGAAGCTTTCTTT
CASSRGQYTEAFF
>TRBD1|TRBJ2-1|TRBV25-1|.
TGTGCCAGCAGTGAATATATGGGGACAGGGGTGAATAGTAATGAGCAGTTCTTC
CASSEYMGTGVNSNEQFF
>.|TRBJ2-1|TRBV5-1|.
TGCGCCAGCAGTTTGGTGACAGGCAACAACAATGAGCAGTTCTTC
CASSLVTGNNNEQFF
>.|TRBJ1-2|TRBV9|.
TGTGCCAGCAGCGTTCAGACAGGAAACTATGGCTACACCTTC
CASSVQTGNYGYTF
>.|TRBJ1-4|TRBV4-1|few
TGCGCCAGCTGCGAGGGTCCGCTGGGGACTAATGAAAAACTGTTTTTT
CASCEGPLGTNEKLFF